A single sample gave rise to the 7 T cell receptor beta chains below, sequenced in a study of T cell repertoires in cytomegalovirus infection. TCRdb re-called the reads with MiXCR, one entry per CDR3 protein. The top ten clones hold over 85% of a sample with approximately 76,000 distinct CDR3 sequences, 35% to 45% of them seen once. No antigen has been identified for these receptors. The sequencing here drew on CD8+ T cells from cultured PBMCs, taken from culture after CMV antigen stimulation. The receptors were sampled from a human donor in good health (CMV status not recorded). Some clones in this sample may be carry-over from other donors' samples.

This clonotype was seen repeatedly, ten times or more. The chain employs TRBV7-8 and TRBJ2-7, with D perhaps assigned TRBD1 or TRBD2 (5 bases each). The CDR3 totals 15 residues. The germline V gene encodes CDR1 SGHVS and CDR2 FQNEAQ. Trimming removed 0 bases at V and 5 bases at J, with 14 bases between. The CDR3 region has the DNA TGTGCCAGCAGCTTAGCCGGGACGCTCGCCCACGAGCAGTACTTC. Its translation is CASSLAGTLAHEQYF.

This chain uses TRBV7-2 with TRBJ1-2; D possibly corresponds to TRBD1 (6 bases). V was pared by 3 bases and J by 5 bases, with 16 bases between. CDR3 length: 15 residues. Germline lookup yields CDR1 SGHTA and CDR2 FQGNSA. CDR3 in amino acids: CASSLTGDKGYGYTF. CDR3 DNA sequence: TGTGCCAGCAGCTTGACAGGAGATAAAGGATATGGCTACACCTTC.

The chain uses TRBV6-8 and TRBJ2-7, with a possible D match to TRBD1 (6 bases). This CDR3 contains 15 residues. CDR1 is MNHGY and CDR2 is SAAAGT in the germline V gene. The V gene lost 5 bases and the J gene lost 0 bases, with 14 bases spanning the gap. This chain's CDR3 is CASSPTGQYSYEQYF. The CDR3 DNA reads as TGTGCCAGCAGTCCCACGGGACAATACTCCTACGAGCAGTACTTC.

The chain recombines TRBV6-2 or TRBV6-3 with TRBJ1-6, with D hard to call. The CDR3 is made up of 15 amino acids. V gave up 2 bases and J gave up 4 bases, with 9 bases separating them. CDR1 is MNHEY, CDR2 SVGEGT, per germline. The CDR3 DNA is TGTGCCAGCAGTTACGAACCGGATTATAATTCACCCCTCCACTTT. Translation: CASSYEPDYNSPLHF.

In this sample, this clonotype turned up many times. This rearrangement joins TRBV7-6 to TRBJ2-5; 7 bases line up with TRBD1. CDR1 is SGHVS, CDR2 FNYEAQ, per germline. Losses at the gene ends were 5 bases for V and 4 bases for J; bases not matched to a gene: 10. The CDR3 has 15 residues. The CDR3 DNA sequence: TGTGCCAGCAGCCCAGCAACGACAGGGACAGAGACCCAGTACTTC. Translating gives CASSPATTGTETQYF.

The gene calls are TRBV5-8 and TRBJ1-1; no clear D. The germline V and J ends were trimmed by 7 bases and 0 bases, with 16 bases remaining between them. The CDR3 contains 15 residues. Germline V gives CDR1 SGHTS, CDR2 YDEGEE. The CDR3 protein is CASSLVRAMNTEAFF. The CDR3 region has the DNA TGTGCCAGCTCCCTTGTCAGAGCGATGAACACTGAAGCTTTCTTT.

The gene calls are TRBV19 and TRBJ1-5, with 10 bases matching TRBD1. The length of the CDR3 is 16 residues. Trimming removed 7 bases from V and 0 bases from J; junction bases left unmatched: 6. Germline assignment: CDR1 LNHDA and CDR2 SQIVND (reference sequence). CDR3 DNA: TGTGCCAGTAAGGGACAGGGGTTCTTTAGCAATCAGCCCCAGCATTTT. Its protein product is CASKGQGFFSNQPQHF. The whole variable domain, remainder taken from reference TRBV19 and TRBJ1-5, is DGGITQSPKYLFRKEGQNVTLSCEQNLNHDAMYWYRQDPGQGLRLIYYSQIVNDFQKGDIAEGYSVSREKKESFPLTVTSAQKNPTAFYLCASKGQGFFSNQPQHFGDGTRLSIL.